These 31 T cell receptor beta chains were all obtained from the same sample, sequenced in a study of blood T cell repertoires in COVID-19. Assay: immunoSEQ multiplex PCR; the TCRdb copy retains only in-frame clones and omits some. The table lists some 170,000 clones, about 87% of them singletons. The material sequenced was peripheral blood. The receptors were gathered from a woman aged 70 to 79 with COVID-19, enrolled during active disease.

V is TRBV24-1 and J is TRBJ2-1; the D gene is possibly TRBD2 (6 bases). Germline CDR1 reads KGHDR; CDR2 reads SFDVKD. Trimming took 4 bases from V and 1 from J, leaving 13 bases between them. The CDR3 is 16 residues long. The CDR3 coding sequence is TGTGCCACCAGTGACCCGACTAGTTCTTCCTACAATGAGCAGTTCTTC. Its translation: CATSDPTSSSYNEQFF.

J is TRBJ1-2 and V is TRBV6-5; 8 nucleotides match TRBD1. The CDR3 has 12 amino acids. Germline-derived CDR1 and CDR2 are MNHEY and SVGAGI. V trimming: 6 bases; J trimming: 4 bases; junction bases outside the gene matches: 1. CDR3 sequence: CASRDRVYGYTF. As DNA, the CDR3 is TGTGCCAGCAGGGACAGGGTCTATGGCTACACCTTC.

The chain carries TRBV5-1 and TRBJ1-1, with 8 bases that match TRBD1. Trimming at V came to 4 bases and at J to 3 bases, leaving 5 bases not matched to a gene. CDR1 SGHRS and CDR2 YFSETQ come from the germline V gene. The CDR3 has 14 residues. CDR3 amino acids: CASSTQGADTEAFF. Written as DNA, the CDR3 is TGCGCCAGCAGCACGCAGGGGGCAGACACTGAAGCTTTCTTT.

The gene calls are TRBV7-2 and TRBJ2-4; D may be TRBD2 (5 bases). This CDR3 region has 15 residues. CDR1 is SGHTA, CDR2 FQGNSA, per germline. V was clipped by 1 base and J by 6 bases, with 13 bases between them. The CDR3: CASSLVGSAGNIQYF. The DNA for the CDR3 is TGTGCCAGCAGCTTAGTCGGTAGCGCGGGAAACATTCAGTACTTC. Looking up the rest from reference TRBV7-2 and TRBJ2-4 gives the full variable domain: GAGVSQSPSNKVTEKGKDVELRCDPISGHTALYWYRQSLGQGLEFLIYFQGNSAPDKSGLPSDRFSAERTGGSVSTLTIQRTQQEDSAVYLCASSLVGSAGNIQYFGAGTRLSVL.

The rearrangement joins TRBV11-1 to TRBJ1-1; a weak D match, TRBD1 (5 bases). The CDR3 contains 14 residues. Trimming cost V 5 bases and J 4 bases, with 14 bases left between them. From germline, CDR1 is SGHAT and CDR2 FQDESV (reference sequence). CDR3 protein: CASSVLRVSTEAFF. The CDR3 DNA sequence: TGTGCCAGCAGCGTTCTCAGGGTTTCCACTGAAGCTTTCTTT.

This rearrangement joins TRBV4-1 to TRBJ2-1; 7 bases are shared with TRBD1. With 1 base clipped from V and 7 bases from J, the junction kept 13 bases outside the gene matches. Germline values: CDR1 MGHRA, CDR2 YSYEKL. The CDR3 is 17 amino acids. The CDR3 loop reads CASSQGQGGPDHNEQFF. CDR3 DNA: TGCGCCAGCAGCCAAGGTCAAGGGGGCCCAGACCATAATGAGCAGTTCTTC.

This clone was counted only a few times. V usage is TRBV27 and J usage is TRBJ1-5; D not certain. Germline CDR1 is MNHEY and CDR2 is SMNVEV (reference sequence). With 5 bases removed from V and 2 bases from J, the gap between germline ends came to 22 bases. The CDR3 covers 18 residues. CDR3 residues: CASSPLYTGEWGNQPQHF. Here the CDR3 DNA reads TGTGCCAGCAGTCCTCTCTACACGGGAGAATGGGGCAATCAGCCCCAGCATTTT.

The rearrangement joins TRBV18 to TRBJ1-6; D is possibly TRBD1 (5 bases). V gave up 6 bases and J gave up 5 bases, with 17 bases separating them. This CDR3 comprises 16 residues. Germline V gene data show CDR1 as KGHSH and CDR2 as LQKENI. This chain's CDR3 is CASSINYRRDNSPLHF. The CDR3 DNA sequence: TGTGCCAGCTCCATTAATTACAGGCGAGATAATTCACCCCTCCACTTT.

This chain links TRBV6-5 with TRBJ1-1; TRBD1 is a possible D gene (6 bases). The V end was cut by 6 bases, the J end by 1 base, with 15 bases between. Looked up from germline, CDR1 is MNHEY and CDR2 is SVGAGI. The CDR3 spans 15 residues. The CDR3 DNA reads TGTGCCAGCAGCCGATACAGGGAGGGGAACACTGAAGCTTTCTTT. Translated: CASSRYREGNTEAFF.

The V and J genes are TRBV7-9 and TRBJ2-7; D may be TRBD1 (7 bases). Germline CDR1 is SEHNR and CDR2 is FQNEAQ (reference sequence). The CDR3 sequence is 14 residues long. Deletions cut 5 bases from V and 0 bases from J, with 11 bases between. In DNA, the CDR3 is TGTGCCAGCAGCGCGGGACAGAGCTCCTACGAGCAGTACTTC. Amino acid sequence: CASSAGQSSYEQYF.

The CDR3 DNA reads TGTGCCAGCAGTCCGGGACTACAAACAGATACGCAGTATTTT. The encoded protein is CASSPGLQTDTQYF. This chain links TRBV7-3 with TRBJ2-3, with 7 bases matching TRBD2. The CDR3 totals 14 residues. The ends lost 6 bases at V and 3 bases at J; junction bases unmatched: 6. Germline CDR1 and CDR2: SGHTA and FQGTGA. Based on the CDR3 plus reference TRBV7-3 and TRBJ2-3, the full variable domain is GAGVSQTPSNKVTEKGKYVELRCDPISGHTALYWYRQSLGQGPEFLIYFQGTGAADDSGLPNDRFFAVRPEGSVSTLKIQRTERGDSAVYLCASSPGLQTDTQYFGPGTRLTVL.

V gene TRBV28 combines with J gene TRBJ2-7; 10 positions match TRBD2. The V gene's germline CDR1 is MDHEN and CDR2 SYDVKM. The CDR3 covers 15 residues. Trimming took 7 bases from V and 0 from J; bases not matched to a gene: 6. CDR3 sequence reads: CASTRTSGISYEQYF. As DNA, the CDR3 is TGTGCCAGCACCAGGACTAGCGGCATCTCCTACGAGCAGTACTTC.

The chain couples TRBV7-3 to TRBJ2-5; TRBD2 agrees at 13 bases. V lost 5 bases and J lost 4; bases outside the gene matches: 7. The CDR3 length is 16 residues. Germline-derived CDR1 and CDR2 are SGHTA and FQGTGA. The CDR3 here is CASSPTSGRARETQYF. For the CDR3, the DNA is TGTGCCAGCAGCCCAACTAGCGGGAGGGCCCGAGAGACCCAGTACTTC.

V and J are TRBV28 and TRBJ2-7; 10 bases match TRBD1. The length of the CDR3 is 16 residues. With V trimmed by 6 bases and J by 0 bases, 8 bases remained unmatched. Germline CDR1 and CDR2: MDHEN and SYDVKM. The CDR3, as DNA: TGTGCCAGCAGACCCCCGGGACAGGGGTCCTCCTACGAGCAGTACTTC. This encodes CASRPPGQGSSYEQYF.

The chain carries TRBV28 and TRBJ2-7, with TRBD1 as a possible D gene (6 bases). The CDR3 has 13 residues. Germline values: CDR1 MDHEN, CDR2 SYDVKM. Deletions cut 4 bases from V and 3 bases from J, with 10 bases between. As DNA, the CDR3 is TGTGCCAGCAGTTCTCGGACAGACTACGAGCAGTACTTC. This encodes CASSSRTDYEQYF.

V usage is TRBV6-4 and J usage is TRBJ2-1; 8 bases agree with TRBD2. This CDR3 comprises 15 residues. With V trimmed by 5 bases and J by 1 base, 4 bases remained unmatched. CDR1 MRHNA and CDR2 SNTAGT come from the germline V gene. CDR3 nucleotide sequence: TGTGCCAGCAGTCAGAGCGGGGGATCCTACAATGAGCAGTTCTTC. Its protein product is CASSQSGGSYNEQFF.

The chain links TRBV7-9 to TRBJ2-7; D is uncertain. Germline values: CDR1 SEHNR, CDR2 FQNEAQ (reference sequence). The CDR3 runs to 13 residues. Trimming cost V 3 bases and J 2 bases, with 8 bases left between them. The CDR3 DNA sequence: TGTGCCAGCAGCTTTGAGTTTCCCTACGAGCAGTACTTC. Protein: CASSFEFPYEQYF.

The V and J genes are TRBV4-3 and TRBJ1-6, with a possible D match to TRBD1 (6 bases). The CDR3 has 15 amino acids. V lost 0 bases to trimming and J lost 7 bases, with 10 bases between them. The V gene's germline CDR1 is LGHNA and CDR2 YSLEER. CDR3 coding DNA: TGCGCCAGCAGCCAAGAAGTTACAGGGAATTCACCCCTCCACTTT. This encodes CASSQEVTGNSPLHF.

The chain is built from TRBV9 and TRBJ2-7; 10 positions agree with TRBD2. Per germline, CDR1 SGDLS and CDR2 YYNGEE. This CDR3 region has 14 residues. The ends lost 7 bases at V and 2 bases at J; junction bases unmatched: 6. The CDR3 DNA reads TGTGCCAGCGCATTAGCGGGAGGCGCCTACGAGCAGTACTTC. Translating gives CASALAGGAYEQYF. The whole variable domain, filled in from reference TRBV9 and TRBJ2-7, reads DSGVTQTPKHLITATGQRVTLRCSPRSGDLSVYWYQQSLDQGLQFLIQYYNGEERAKGNILERFSAQQFPDLHSELNLSSLELGDSALYFCASALAGGAYEQYFGPGTRLTVT.

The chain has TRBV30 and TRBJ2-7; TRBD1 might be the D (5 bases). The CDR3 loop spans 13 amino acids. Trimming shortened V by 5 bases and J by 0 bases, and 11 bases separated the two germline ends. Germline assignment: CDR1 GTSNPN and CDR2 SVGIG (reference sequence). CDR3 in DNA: TGTGCCTGGGTTTCAACAGGCTCCTACGAGCAGTACTTC. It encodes CAWVSTGSYEQYF.

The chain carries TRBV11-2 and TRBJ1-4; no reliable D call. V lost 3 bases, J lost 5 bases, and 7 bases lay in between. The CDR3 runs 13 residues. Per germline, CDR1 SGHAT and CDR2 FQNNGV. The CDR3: CASSFSLNEKLFF. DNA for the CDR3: TGTGCCAGCAGCTTCTCTCTGAATGAAAAACTGTTTTTT.

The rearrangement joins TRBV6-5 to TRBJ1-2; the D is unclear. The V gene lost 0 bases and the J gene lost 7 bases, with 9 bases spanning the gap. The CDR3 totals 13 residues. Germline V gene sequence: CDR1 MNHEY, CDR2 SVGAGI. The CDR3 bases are TGTGCCAGCAGTTACTCCCAGGTCCGTGGCTACACCTTC. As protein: CASSYSQVRGYTF.

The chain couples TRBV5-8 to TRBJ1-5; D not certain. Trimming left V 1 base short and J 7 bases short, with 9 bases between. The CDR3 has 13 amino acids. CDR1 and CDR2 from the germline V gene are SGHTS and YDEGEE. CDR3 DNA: TGTGCCAGCAGCTTGACGGTTTACCAGCCCCAGCATTTT. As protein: CASSLTVYQPQHF.

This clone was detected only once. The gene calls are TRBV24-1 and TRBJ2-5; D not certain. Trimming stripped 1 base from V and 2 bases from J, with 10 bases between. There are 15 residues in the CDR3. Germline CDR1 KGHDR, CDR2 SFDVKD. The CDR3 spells CATSDLGGPQETQYF. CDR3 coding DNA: TGTGCCACCAGTGATTTAGGCGGTCCACAAGAGACCCAGTACTTC.

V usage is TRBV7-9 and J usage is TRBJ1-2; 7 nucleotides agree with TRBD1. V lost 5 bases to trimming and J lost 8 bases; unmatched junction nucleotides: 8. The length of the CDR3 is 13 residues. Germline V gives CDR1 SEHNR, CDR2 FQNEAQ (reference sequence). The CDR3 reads CASSVQGYQGYTF. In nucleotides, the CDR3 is TGTGCCAGCAGCGTACAGGGGTATCAAGGCTACACCTTC.

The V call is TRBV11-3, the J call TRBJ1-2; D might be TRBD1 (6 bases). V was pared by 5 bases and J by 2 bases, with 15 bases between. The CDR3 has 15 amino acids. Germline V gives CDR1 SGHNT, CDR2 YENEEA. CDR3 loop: CASSPRGGTNYGYTF. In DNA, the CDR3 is TGTGCCAGCAGCCCGAGGGGGGGGACCAACTATGGCTACACCTTC.

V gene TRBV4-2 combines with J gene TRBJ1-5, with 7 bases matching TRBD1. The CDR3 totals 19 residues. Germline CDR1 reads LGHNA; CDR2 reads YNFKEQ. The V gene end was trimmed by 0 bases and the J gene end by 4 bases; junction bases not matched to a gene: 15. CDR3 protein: CASSQDLIQAGGWNQPQHF. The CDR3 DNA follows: TGTGCCAGCAGCCAAGATTTGATCCAAGCAGGGGGGTGGAATCAGCCCCAGCATTTT.

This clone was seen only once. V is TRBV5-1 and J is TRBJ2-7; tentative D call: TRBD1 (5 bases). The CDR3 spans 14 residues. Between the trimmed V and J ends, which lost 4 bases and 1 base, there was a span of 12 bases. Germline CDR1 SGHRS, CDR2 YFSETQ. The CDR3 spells CASSDLGHSYEQYF. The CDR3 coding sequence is TGCGCCAGCAGCGACCTAGGACATTCCTACGAGCAGTACTTC.

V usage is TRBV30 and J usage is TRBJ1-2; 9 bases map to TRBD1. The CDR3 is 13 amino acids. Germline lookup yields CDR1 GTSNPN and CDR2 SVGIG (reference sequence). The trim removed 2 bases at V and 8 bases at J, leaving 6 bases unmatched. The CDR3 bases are TGTGCCTGGAGTTTCACAGGGGGCTTCGGCTACACCTTC. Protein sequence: CAWSFTGGFGYTF.

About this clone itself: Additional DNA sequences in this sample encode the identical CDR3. The CDR3 sequence: CASSRTGDYGYTF. The CDR3 DNA follows: TGTGCCAGCAGTAGAACAGGGGACTATGGCTACACCTTC. The chain combines TRBV6-5 with TRBJ1-2, with 7 bases aligning to TRBD1. This CDR3 is built from 13 residues. Per the germline V gene, CDR1 is MNHEY and CDR2 is SVGAGI. Germline trimming cut 5 bases from V and 3 bases from J; bases unmatched to any gene: 3.

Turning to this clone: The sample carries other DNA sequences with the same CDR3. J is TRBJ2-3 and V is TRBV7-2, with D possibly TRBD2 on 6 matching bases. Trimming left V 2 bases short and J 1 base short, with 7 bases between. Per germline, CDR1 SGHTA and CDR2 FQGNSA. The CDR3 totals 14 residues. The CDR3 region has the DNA TGTGCCAGCAGCTTATCTAGCGGCACAGATACGCAGTATTTT. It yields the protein CASSLSSGTDTQYF. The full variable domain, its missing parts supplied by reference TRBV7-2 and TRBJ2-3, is GAGVSQSPSNKVTEKGKDVELRCDPISGHTALYWYRQSLGQGLEFLIYFQGNSAPDKSGLPSDRFSAERTGGSVSTLTIQRTQQEDSAVYLCASSLSSGTDTQYFGPGTRLTVL.